The 15 T cell receptor beta chains given below trace back to one sample, sequenced in a study of technical replicates of blood from a handful of donors. Repertoires were generated with immunoSEQ multiplex PCR, while TCRdb's copy carries only in-frame clones and drops some. Altogether over 60,000 clones are present, roughly 86% being singletons, with the ten largest covering 4.8%. The sample consisted of PBMCs. The receptors stem from a human donor in good health. Some clones in this sample may be carry-over from other donors' samples.

V gene TRBV7-9 combines with J gene TRBJ1-4; D not certain. In germline, CDR1 is SEHNR, CDR2 FQNEAQ (reference sequence). V was clipped by 6 bases and J by 4 bases, with 9 bases between them. This CDR3 has 13 amino acids. The CDR3 sequence: CASRRGINEKLFF. CDR3 sequence (DNA): TGTGCCAGCAGGAGAGGGATTAATGAAAAACTGTTTTTT.

The V gene is TRBV5-1, the J gene TRBJ2-5; 11 nucleotides align to TRBD1. CDR1 is SGHRS, CDR2 YFSETQ, per germline. V lost 4 bases, J lost 5 bases, and 4 bases stayed unmatched. The CDR3 runs to 14 residues. This chain's CDR3 is CASSTGTGGETQYF. DNA for the CDR3: TGCGCCAGCAGCACTGGGACAGGGGGGGAGACCCAGTACTTC.

This rearrangement joins TRBV7-9 to TRBJ2-5, with D perhaps TRBD2 (8 bases). The CDR3 is made up of 16 amino acids. The V end was cut by 5 bases, the J end by 2 bases, with 18 bases between. Germline assignment: CDR1 SEHNR and CDR2 FQNEAQ (reference sequence). In DNA form, the CDR3 reads TGTGCCAGCAGCGCCGGGAGGGGGCGGTCTCAAGAGACCCAGTACTTC. This sequence encodes CASSAGRGRSQETQYF.

The rearrangement links TRBV18 to TRBJ1-1; the D is unclear. There are 13 residues in the CDR3. Trimming took off 3 bases at V and 0 bases at J, with 5 bases between the two ends. From germline, CDR1 is KGHSH and CDR2 LQKENI. Here the CDR3 reads CASSPEMNTEAFF. The DNA of the CDR3 is TGTGCCAGCTCACCCGAGATGAACACTGAAGCTTTCTTT.

V is TRBV7-9 and J is TRBJ2-7; 14 bases are a match to TRBD2. Germline V gives CDR1 SEHNR, CDR2 FQNEAQ (reference sequence). The V and J ends lost 2 bases and 8 bases, in that order; junction bases with no gene match: 5. The CDR3 extends over 15 amino acids. This CDR3 reads CASSLRLAGGFKQYF. The DNA of the CDR3 is TGTGCCAGCAGCTTACGACTAGCGGGGGGGTTTAAGCAGTACTTC.

The table lists this clone with a count of one. The chain carries TRBV18 and TRBJ1-3; TRBD1 matches 10 bases. V lost 4 bases and J lost 1; bases outside the gene matches: 7. The germline CDR1 and CDR2 sequences are KGHSH and LQKENI. CDR3 length: 17 amino acids. CDR3 residues: CASSLSGTGVSGNTIYF. CDR3 DNA sequence: TGTGCCAGCTCACTATCCGGGACAGGGGTGTCTGGAAACACCATATATTTT.

The V gene is TRBV6-5, the J gene TRBJ2-7, with a possible D match to TRBD1 (7 bases). CDR1 and CDR2 (germline): MNHEY, SVGAGI. The CDR3 has 11 residues. Trimming shortened V by 7 bases and J by 12 bases, and 16 bases separated the two germline ends. CDR3 coding DNA: TGTGCCAGCACTGGAGGGGGACAGTGGTACTTC. It is translated as CASTGGGQWYF.

The chain links TRBV7-2 to TRBJ1-5; 10 nucleotides match TRBD1. With V trimmed by 5 bases and J by 3 bases, 4 bases remained unmatched. Germline V gene lookup returns CDR1 SGHTA and CDR2 FQGNSA. The CDR3 spans 15 residues. CDR3 sequence: CASSRDRGDNQPQHF. The CDR3 nucleotides are TGTGCCAGCAGCCGGGACAGGGGCGACAATCAGCCCCAGCATTTT.

The chain joins TRBV2 to TRBJ2-6; 9 nucleotides agree with TRBD2. With 4 bases clipped from V and 0 bases from J, the junction kept 4 bases outside the gene matches. In germline, CDR1 is SNHLY, CDR2 FYNNEI. This CDR3 region has 17 residues. The CDR3 nucleotides are TGTGCCAGCAGTGTACTAGCGGGTGGCTCTGGGGCCAACGTCCTGACTTTC. Translating gives CASSVLAGGSGANVLTF.

The chain carries TRBV2 and TRBJ2-7; maybe TRBD1 (6 bases). Deletions cut 5 bases from V and 3 bases from J, with 14 bases between. The CDR3 contains 14 residues. Germline V gene data show CDR1 as SNHLY and CDR2 as FYNNEI. CDR3 in amino acids: CASSLGGSYYEQYF. The CDR3 nucleotides read TGTGCCAGCAGTTTAGGGGGTAGTTACTACGAGCAGTACTTC.

This chain uses TRBV5-4 with TRBJ2-4; TRBD2 aligns across 8 bases. The V gene end was trimmed by 5 bases and the J gene end by 7 bases; junction bases not matched to a gene: 5. Germline values: CDR1 SGHNT, CDR2 YYREEE (reference sequence). This CDR3 is built from 13 residues. CDR3 coding DNA: TGTGCCAGCAGTAGCGGGGTAGAGAACATTCAGTACTTC. Translating it yields CASSSGVENIQYF. The whole variable domain, filled in from reference TRBV5-4 and TRBJ2-4, reads ETGVTQSPTHLIKTRGQQVTLRCSSQSGHNTVSWYQQALGQGPQFIFQYYREEENGRGNFPPRFSGLQFPNYSSELNVNALELDDSALYLCASSSGVENIQYFGAGTRLSVL.

This rearrangement joins TRBV29-1 to TRBJ2-1, with TRBD1 identical over 7 bases. CDR3 size: 14 residues. With V trimmed by 5 bases and J by 4 bases, 8 bases remained unmatched. Germline CDR1 is SQVTM and CDR2 is ANQGSEA. CDR3 in amino acids: CSVSGTANYNEQFF. CDR3 in DNA: TGCAGCGTTTCCGGGACAGCTAATTACAATGAGCAGTTCTTC.

CDR3 sequence reads: CASSESVTRGTEAFF. The CDR3 DNA is TGTGCCAGCAGTGAATCGGTAACAAGGGGCACTGAAGCTTTCTTT. The J gene is TRBJ1-1, the V gene TRBV25-1, with D perhaps matching TRBD1 (5 bases). CDR1 and CDR2 from the germline V gene are MGHDK and SYGVNS. V gave up 1 base and J gave up 4 bases, with 13 bases separating them. There are 15 residues in the CDR3.

This rearrangement joins TRBV5-6 to TRBJ2-5; 8 bases are a match to TRBD2. V shed 1 base and J 0 bases; nucleotides not matched to a gene: 2. Germline-derived CDR1 and CDR2 are SGHDT and YYEEEE. The CDR3 spans 15 residues. The CDR3 protein is CASSLPGGYQETQYF. In nucleotides, the CDR3 is TGTGCCAGCAGCTTGCCGGGGGGGTACCAAGAGACCCAGTACTTC.

This rearrangement joins TRBV18 to TRBJ1-5; D perhaps matches TRBD1 (5 bases). V dropped 3 bases and J dropped 1 base, with 10 bases sitting between them. The CDR3 sequence is 15 residues long. The V gene's germline CDR1 is KGHSH and CDR2 LQKENI. DNA for the CDR3: TGTGCCAGCTCACCGGGGCAGGTGAGCAATCAGCCCCAGCATTTT. It translates to CASSPGQVSNQPQHF.